This TCR beta chain was captured in a study of T cells in Graves' hyperthyroidism and ophthalmopathy (dated by TCRdb to between 2018 and 2020). Some background on the complete study: Peripheral blood samples were taken at initial diagnosis, before any treatment was given. To identify distinguishing TCR V-J signatures, a discovery cohort of 100 or so patients was used, comprising fewer than 45 with Graves' ophthalmopathy and some 60 with stable Graves' hyperthyroidism. Prospective prediction of ophthalmopathy was tested in an independent validation cohort of fewer than 20 hyperthyroidism patients and roughly 16 patients who later progressed to ophthalmopathy. The roughly 100 discovery patients were randomly divided into training and test sets at a 7:3 ratio. In addition, the study compared T-cell repertoires in thyroid tissue and in blood from roughly 6 Graves' hyperthyroidism patients. After blood sampling, hyperthyroidism patients were treated with methimazole at a starting dose of 30 mg daily, and ophthalmopathy patients were treated with high-dose intravenous methylprednisolone. The paper describes TCR Vbeta CDR3 sequencing of fewer than 150 peripheral blood samples, made up of 43 ophthalmopathy patients, roughly 75 hyperthyroidism patients and 17 progressor patients.

Graves' hyperthyroidism was defined as stable when no progression to ophthalmopathy occurred over 18 months of follow-up. Hyperthyroidism patients were newly diagnosed, with disease duration under 2 months, and aged 18 to 65 years. The study excluded patients with uncontrolled infections, other autoimmune diseases, pregnancy or lactation. Diagnoses relied on clinical symptoms, serum thyroxine and TRAb, thyroid ultrasound and orbital computed tomography. PBMCs were isolated from 7.5 to 10 ml of fresh peripheral blood by Ficoll-Paque density gradient centrifugation. Total RNA was extracted with Trizol reagent, and quality was checked on an Agilent 2100 Bioanalyzer. The TCR beta CDR3 regions were amplified from the RNA transcripts. A first-round RT-PCR of the TCR CDR3 used the HTBI primer set with the Qiagen OneStep RT-PCR kit. The libraries were constructed in a second round of multiplex PCR and then size-selected and purified. Paired-end sequencing of the libraries was performed with 100 bp reads on an Illumina HiSeq2000. Per the source publication's procedure: SOAPnuke was used to process the raw data, removing reads that contained adapters or uncalled bases, had a mean Phred below 15, or lacked an exact match to the constant primer or identifier. High-quality paired reads were merged with COPE v1.2.5, and unique nucleotide sequences were defined as clonotypes. MiTCR v1.1 was used to align the clonotypes against IMGT TRBV, TRBD and TRBJ reference segments. Only V-J combinations with frequency above 0.0001, covering approximately 99% of repertoires, were analysed. The TCS score was defined as F50 (clonal expansion) divided by E x V (chaos), with BLOSUM62-based TCRdist calculated between CDR3 peptides within each V-J. Welch's t-statistics and random forest reduced 500 to 550 V-J features to under 15, which were used in a naive Bayes classifier (R e1071). Thyroid-blood repertoire similarity was quantified with the Morisita-Horn index. TCRdb trimmed public reads at Q25 via fastp, called clones via MiXCR and kept in-frame beta chains. CDR3 protein duplicates are merged, each entry listing the most common genes and DNA. The V and J calls here are based on TCRdb, not the publication. For this sample the table gives 600,000 to 800,000 distinct CDR3 sequences, of which approximately 36% were detected only once. The ten largest clones add up to more than 25% of the sample.

On the study overall, not on this receptor specifically: No statistical method was used to fix the sample size in advance, and group allocation was not hidden from the investigators. A 13 V-J signature model separated ophthalmopathy from stable hyperthyroidism, with approximately 86% sensitivity and about 81% specificity in cross-validation and 80%/75% in testing. During validation, the model predicted progression to ophthalmopathy a median of roughly six months ahead of onset, with more than 60% sensitivity and under 85% specificity. Most expanded thyroid clonotypes (frequency above 0.001) were also detected in blood, suggesting blood repertoires may reflect thyroid immune responses.

In this sample, this clonotype turned up a few times. Its target antigen remains unknown. No base qualities exist here, and no much larger clone lies one base off it. The cysteine opens and the phenylalanine closes a CDR3 of 15 amino acids. The sequence is cut down to CDR3 DNA, 45 bases in frame from base 1. From the germline V gene, CDR1 is SGHTA and CDR2 is FQGNSA. V gives up 1 base and J gives up 1 base, and the segment between their germline ends measures 10 bases. The source material was blood. This sequence was found in a woman aged 40 to 49 with Graves' hyperthyroidism. The chain is made from TRBV7-2 and TRBJ1-1, with an unclear D gene assignment. The CDR3: CASSLVVQANTEAFF. The DNA reads as follows: TGTGCCAGCAGCTTAGTAGTTCAGGCGAACACTGAAGCTTTCTTT. Full variable domain (CDR3 extended with the reference TRBV7-2 and TRBJ1-1 proteins): GAGVSQSPSNKVTEKGKDVELRCDPISGHTALYWYRQSLGQGLEFLIYFQGNSAPDKSGLPSDRFSAERTGGSVSTLTIQRTQQEDSAVYLCASSLVVQANTEAFFGQGTRLTVV.